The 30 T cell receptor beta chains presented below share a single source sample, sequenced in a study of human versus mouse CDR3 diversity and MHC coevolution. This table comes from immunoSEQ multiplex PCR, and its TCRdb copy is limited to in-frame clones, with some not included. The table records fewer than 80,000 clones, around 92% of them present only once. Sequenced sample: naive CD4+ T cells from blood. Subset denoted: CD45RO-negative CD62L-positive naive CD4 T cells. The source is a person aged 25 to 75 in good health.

Here the CDR3 reads CASSQGGLAAYEQYF. CDR3 DNA: TGTGCCAGCAGTCAGGGGGGACTAGCGGCCTACGAGCAGTACTTC. The V and J genes are TRBV2 and TRBJ2-7, with TRBD2 identical over 11 bases. This CDR3 spans 15 amino acids. CDR1 is SNHLY and CDR2 is FYNNEI in the germline V gene. The V gene end was trimmed by 5 bases and the J gene end by 2 bases; junction bases not matched to a gene: 5.

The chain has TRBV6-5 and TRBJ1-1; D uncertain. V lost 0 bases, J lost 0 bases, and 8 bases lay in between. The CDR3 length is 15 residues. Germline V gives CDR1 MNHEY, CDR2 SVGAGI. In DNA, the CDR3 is TGTGCCAGCAGTTACTCCGGCCAGGTGAACACTGAAGCTTTCTTT. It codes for CASSYSGQVNTEAFF.

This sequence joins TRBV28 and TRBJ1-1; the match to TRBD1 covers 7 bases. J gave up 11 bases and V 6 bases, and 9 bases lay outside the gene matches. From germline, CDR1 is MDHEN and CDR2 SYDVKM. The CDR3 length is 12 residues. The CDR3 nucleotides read TGTGCCAGCAGCCCTACTACAGGGGCCGCTTTCTTT. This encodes CASSPTTGAAFF. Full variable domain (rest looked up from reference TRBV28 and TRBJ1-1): DVKVTQSSRYLVKRTGEKVFLECVQDMDHENMFWYRQDPGLGLRLIYFSYDVKMKEKGDIPEGYSVSREKKERFSLILESASTNQTSMYLCASSPTTGAAFFGQGTRLTVV.

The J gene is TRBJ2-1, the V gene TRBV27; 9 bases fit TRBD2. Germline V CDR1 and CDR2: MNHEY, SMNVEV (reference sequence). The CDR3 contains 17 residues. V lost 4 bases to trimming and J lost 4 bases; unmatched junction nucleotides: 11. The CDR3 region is CASSSTTGLAGYNEQFF. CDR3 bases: TGTGCCAGCAGTTCGACGACGGGACTAGCAGGATACAATGAGCAGTTCTTC.

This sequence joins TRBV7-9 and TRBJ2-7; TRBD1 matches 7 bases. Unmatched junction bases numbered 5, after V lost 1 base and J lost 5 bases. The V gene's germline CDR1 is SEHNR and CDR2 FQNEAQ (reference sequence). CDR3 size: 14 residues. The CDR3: CASSLGRQGDEQYF. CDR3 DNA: TGTGCCAGCAGCTTAGGGAGACAGGGAGACGAGCAGTACTTC.

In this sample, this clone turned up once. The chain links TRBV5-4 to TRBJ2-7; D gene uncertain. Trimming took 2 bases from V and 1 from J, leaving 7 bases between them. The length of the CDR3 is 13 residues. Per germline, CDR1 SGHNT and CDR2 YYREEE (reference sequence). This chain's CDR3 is CASSFQASYEQYF. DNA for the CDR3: TGTGCCAGCAGCTTTCAGGCTTCCTACGAGCAGTACTTC. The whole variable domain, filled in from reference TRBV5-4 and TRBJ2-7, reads ETGVTQSPTHLIKTRGQQVTLRCSSQSGHNTVSWYQQALGQGPQFIFQYYREEENGRGNFPPRFSGLQFPNYSSELNVNALELDDSALYLCASSFQASYEQYFGPGTRLTVT.

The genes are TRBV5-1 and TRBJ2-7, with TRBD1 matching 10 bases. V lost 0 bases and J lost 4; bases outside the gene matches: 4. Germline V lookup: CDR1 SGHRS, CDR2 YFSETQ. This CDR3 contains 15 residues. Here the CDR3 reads CASSLGTGGIYEQYF. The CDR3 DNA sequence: TGCGCCAGCAGCTTGGGGACAGGGGGTATATACGAGCAGTACTTC.

The CDR3, as DNA: TGTGCCAGCAGCTTAGCAAATCCCAACACAGATACGCAGTATTTT. Residues: CASSLANPNTDTQYF. The gene calls are TRBV7-9 and TRBJ2-3, with unresolved D. V lost 0 bases to trimming and J lost 2 bases, with 9 bases between them. Germline assignment: CDR1 SEHNR and CDR2 FQNEAQ (reference sequence). The CDR3 length is 15 residues.

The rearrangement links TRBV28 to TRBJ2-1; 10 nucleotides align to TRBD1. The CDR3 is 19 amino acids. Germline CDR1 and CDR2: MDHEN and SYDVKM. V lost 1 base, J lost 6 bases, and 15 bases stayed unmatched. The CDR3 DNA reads TGTGCCAGCAGTTTATCCTGGGGCACCTCCGGGACAGGGGTCAATGAGCAGTTCTTC. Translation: CASSLSWGTSGTGVNEQFF. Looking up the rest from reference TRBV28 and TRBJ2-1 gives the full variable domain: DVKVTQSSRYLVKRTGEKVFLECVQDMDHENMFWYRQDPGLGLRLIYFSYDVKMKEKGDIPEGYSVSREKKERFSLILESASTNQTSMYLCASSLSWGTSGTGVNEQFFGPGTRLTVL.

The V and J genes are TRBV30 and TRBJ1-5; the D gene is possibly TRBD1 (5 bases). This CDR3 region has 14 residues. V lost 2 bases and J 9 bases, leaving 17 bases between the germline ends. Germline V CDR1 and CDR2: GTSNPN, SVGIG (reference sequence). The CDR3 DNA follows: TGTGCCTGGAGTCCTACAGGCGCCGGCAGGCCCCAGCATTTT. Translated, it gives CAWSPTGAGRPQHF.

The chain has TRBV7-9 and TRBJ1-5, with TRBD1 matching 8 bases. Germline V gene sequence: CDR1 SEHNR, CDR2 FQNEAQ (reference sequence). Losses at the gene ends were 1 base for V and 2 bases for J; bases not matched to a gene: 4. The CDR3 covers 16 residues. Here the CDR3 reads CASSLGAGGRNQPQHF. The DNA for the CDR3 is TGTGCCAGCAGCTTAGGGGCAGGGGGCCGCAATCAGCCCCAGCATTTT.

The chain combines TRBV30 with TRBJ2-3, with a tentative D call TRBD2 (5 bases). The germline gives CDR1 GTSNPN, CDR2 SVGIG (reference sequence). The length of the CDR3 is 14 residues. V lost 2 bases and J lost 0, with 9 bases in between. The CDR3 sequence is CAWSRLASTDTQYF. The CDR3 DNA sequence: TGTGCCTGGAGTCGGCTAGCTAGCACAGATACGCAGTATTTT.

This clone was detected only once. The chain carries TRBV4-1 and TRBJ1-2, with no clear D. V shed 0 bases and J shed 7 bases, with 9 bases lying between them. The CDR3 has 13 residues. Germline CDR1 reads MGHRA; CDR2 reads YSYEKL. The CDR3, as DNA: TGCGCCAGCAGCCAAGAGGTCGGTCCTGGCTACACCTTC. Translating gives CASSQEVGPGYTF.

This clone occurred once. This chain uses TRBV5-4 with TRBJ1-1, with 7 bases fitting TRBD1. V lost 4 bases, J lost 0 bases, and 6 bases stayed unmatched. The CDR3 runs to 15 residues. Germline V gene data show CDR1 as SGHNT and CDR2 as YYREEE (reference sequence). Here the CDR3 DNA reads TGTGCCAGCAGCCGAACGGACAGGATGAACACTGAAGCTTTCTTT. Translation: CASSRTDRMNTEAFF.

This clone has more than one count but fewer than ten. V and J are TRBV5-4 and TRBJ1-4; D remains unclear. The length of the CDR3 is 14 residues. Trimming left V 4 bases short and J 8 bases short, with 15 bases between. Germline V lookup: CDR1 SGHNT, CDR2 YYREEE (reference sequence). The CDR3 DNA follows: TGTGCCAGCAGCCCCTATGAACTACCAGAAAAACTGTTTTTT. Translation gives CASSPYELPEKLFF.

CDR3 sequence reads: CASRGSGGEQFF. DNA of the CDR3: TGTGCCAGCAGGGGGTCGGGGGGTGAGCAGTTCTTC. This chain links TRBV7-9 with TRBJ2-1; TRBD2 matches at 7 bases. CDR3 length: 12 residues. Germline lookup yields CDR1 SEHNR and CDR2 FQNEAQ (reference sequence). Unmatched junction bases numbered 5, after V lost 6 bases and J lost 9 bases.

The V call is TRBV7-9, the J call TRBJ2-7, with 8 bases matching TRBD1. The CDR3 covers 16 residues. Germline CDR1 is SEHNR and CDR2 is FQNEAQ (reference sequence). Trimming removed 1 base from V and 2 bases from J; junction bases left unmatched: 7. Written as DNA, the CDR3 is TGTGCCAGCAGCTTAGTCGGACAGGGAGACGCCTACGAGCAGTACTTC. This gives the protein CASSLVGQGDAYEQYF.

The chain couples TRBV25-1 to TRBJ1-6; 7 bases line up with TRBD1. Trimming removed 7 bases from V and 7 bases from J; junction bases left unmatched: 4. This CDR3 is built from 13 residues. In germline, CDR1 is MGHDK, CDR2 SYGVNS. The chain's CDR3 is CASTRQGNSPLHF. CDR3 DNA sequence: TGTGCCAGCACCCGACAGGGAAATTCACCCCTCCACTTT.

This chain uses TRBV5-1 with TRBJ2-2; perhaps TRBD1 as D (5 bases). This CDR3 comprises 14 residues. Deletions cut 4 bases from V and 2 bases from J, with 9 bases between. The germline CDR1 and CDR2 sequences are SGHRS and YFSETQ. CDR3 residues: CASSIDSNTGELFF. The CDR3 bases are TGCGCCAGCAGCATAGACAGTAACACCGGGGAGCTGTTTTTT.

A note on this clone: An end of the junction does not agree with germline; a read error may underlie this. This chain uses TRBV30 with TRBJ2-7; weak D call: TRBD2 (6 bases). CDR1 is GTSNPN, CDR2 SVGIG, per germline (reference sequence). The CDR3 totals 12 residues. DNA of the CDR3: TGTGCCTGGAGTGTTCCTAGCGCCCTCCTGAACTTC. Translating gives CAWSVPSALLNF.

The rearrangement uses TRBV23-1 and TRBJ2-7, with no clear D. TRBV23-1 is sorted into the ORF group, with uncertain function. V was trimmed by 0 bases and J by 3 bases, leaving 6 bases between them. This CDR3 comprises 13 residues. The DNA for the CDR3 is TGCGCCAGCAGTCAATCACCCGGCTACGAGCAGTACTTC. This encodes CASSQSPGYEQYF.

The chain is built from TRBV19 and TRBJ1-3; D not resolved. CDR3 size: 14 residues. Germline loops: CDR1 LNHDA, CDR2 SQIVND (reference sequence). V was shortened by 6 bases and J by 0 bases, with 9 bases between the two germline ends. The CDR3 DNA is TGTGCCAGTAGAAGTAGTCACTCTGGAAACACCATATATTTT. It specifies CASRSSHSGNTIYF.

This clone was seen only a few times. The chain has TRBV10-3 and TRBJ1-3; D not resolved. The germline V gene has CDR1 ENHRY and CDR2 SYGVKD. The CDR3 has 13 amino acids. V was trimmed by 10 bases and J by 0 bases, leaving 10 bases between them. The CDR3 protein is CATGSSSGNTIYF. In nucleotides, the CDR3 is TGTGCCACGGGTAGTAGCTCTGGAAACACCATATATTTT.

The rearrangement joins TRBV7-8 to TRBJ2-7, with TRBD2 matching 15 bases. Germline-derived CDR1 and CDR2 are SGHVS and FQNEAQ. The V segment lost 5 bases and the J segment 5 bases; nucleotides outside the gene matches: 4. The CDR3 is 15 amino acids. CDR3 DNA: TGTGCCAGCAGCCTGGGGACTAGCGGGGGGAACGAGCAGTACTTC. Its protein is CASSLGTSGGNEQYF.

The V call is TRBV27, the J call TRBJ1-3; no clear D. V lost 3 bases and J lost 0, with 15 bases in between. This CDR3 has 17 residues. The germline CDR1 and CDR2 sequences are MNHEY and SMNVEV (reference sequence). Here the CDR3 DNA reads TGTGCCAGCAGTTTGAGGCGGCGGCTGCCCTCTGGAAACACCATATATTTT. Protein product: CASSLRRRLPSGNTIYF.

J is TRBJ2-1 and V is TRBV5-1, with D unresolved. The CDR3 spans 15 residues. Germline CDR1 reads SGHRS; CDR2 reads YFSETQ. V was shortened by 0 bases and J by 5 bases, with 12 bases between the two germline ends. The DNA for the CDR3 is TGCGCCAGCAGCTTGGCCCCAGGCCGGCACAATGAGCAGTTCTTC. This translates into CASSLAPGRHNEQFF.

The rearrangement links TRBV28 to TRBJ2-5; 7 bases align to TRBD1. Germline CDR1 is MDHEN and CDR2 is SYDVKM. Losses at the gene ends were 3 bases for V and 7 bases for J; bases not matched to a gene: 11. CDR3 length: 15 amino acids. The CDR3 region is CASSLTGPLSWTQYF. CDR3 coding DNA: TGTGCCAGCAGTTTGACAGGGCCTTTAAGTTGGACCCAGTACTTC.

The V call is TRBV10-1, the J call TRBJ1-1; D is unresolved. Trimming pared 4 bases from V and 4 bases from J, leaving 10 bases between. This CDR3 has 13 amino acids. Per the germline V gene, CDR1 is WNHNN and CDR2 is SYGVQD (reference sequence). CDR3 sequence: CASSAREGTEAFF. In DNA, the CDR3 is TGCGCCAGCAGTGCTAGGGAGGGCACTGAAGCTTTCTTT.

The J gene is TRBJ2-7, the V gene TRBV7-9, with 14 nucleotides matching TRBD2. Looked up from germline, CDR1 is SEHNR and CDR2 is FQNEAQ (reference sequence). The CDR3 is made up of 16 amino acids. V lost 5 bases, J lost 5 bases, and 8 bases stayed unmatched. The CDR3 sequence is CASSRFRLAGGDEQYF. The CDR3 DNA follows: TGTGCCAGCAGCCGATTCCGACTAGCGGGAGGGGACGAGCAGTACTTC.

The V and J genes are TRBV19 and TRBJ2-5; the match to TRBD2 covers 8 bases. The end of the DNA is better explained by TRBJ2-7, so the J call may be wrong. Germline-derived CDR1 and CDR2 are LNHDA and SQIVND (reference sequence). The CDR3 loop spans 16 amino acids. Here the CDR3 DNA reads TGTGCCCGAAAGGGGGTAGCGGGAAGTCCTATCTACGAGCAGTACTTC. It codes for CARKGVAGSPIYEQYF.